This T cell receptor beta chain was identified in a study of T cell changes during pregnancy in multiple sclerosis. The data were produced by immunoSEQ multiplex PCR, yet TCRdb's version contains in-frame clones alone and is incomplete. In the table there are about 110,000 clones, roughly 90% of which are singletons. This clonotype was obtained from a female donor in good health, enrolled as a control in a pregnancy study. The sequenced sample was peripheral blood, obtained in the third trimester of pregnancy.

CDR3 in amino acids: CASSLAPSGDNEQFF. For the CDR3, the DNA is TGTGCCAGCAGCTTAGCGCCTAGCGGGGACAATGAGCAGTTCTTC. V is TRBV7-9 and J is TRBJ2-1, with TRBD2 identical over 9 bases. The CDR3 loop spans 15 amino acids. J lost 5 bases, V lost 0 bases, and 2 bases had no gene match. Germline V gene sequence: CDR1 SEHNR, CDR2 FQNEAQ (reference sequence).